This entry concerns a single T cell receptor beta chain. The sample belongs to a study of blood T cell repertoires in COVID-19. Repertoires were generated with immunoSEQ multiplex PCR, while TCRdb's copy carries only in-frame clones and drops some. The data show some 130,000 clones, approximately 86% seen once. V was shortened by 0 bases and J by 3 bases, with 17 bases between the two germline ends. The CDR3 has 17 amino acids. Germline V gives CDR1 SGHNT, CDR2 YYREEE (reference sequence). This TCR came from a woman aged 45-65 years who had recovered from COVID-19. The chain joins TRBV5-4 to TRBJ2-3; D possibly corresponds to TRBD2 (8 bases). The sequencing input was peripheral blood. CDR3 nucleotides: TGTGCCAGCAGCTTGGGGACTAGCCCAGGGGGTACAGATACGCAGTATTTT. Its translation: CASSLGTSPGGTDTQYF.